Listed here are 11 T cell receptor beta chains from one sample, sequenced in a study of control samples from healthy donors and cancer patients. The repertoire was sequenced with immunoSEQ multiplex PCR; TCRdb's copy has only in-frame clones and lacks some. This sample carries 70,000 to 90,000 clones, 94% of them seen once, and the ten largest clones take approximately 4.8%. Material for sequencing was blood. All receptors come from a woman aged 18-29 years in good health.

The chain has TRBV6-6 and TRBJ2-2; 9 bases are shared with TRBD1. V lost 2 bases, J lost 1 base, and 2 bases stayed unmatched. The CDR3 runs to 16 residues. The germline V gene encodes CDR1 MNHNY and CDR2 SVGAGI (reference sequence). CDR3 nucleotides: TGTGCCAGCAGTTACCCGACAGGGGGGAACACCGGGGAGCTGTTTTTT. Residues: CASSYPTGGNTGELFF.

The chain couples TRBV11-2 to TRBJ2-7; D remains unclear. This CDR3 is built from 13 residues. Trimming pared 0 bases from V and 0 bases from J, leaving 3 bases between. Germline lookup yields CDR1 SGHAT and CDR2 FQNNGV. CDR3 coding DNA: TGTGCCAGCAGCTTAGACAGCTCCTACGAGCAGTACTTC. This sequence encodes CASSLDSSYEQYF.

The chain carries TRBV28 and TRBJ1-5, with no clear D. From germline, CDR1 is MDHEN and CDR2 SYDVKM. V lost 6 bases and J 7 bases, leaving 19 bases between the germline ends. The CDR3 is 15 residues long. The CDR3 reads CASRITLGGGQPQHF. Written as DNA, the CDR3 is TGTGCCAGCAGAATTACTCTGGGTGGAGGCCAGCCCCAGCATTTT.

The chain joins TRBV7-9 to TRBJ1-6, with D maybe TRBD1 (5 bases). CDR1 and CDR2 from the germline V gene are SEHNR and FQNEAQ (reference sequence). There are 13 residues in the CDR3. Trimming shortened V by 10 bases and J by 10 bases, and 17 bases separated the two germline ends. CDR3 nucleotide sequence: TGTGCCATACGGACGGGGCTAGAGTCACCCCTCCACTTT. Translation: CAIRTGLESPLHF.

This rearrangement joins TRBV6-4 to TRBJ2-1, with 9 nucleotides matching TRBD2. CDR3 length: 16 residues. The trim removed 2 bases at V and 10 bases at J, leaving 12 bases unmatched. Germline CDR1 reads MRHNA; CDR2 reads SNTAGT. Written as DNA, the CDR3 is TGTGCCAGCAGTGACGCCCCTCGCGGGGGGGCCTTAGAGCAGTTCTTC. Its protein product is CASSDAPRGGALEQFF.

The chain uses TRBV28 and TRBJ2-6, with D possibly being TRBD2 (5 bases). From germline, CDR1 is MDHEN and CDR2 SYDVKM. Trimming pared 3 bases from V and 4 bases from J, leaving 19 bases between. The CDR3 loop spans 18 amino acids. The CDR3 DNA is TGTGCCAGCAGTTTCCCTCATCCCTGGGGAGCCGGGGCCAACGTCCTGACTTTC. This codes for CASSFPHPWGAGANVLTF.

The CDR3 DNA reads as TGTGCCAGCAGTATCCGGACAGCCGCTCTTTTGGACGGCCACACCTTC. Translating gives CASSIRTAALLDGHTF. This chain links TRBV28 with TRBJ1-2; tentatively, D is TRBD1 (6 bases). This CDR3 region has 16 residues. Per germline, CDR1 MDHEN and CDR2 SYDVKM. V lost 5 bases to trimming and J lost 12 bases, with 28 bases between them.

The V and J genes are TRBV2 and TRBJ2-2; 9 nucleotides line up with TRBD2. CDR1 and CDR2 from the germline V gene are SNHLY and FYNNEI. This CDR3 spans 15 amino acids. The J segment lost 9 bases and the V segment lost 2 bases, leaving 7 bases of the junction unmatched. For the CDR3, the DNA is TGTGCCAGCAGTGAAATCGCGGGAGGGCCACGGGAGCTGTTTTTT. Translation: CASSEIAGGPRELFF. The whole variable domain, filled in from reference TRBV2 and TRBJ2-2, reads EPEVTQTPSHQVTQMGQEVILRCVPISNHLYFYWYRQILGQKVEFLVSFYNNEISEKSEIFDDQFSVERPDGSNFTLKIRSTKLEDSAMYFCASSEIAGGPRELFFGEGSRLTVL.

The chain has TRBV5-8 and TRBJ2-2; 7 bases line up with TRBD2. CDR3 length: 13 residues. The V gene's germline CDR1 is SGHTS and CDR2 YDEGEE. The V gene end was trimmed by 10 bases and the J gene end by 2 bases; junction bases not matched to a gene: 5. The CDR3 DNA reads TGTGCCCACGGGGGGATTAACACCGGGGAGCTGTTTTTT. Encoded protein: CAHGGINTGELFF. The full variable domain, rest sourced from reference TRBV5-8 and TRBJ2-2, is EAGVTQSPTHLIKTRGQQATLRCSPISGHTSVYWYQQALGLGLQFLLWYDEGEERNRGNFPPRFSGRQFPNYSSELNVNALELEDSALYLCAHGGINTGELFFGEGSRLTVL.

CDR3 amino acids: CASSLRGPRETEAFF. CDR3 DNA: TGTGCCAGTAGTCTCAGGGGCCCGCGAGAAACTGAAGCTTTCTTT. The genes are TRBV19 and TRBJ1-1; TRBD1 might be the D (6 bases). The V end lost 5 bases, the J end lost 5 bases, and 18 bases lay between the germline ends. This CDR3 has 15 amino acids. The germline CDR1 and CDR2 sequences are LNHDA and SQIVND (reference sequence).

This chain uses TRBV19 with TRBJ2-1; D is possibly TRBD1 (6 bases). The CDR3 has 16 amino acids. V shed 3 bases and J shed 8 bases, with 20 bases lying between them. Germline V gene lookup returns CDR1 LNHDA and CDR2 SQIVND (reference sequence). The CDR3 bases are TGTGCCAGTAGTATTGCCACGCGGAGACAGGCACATGAGCAGTTCTTC. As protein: CASSIATRRQAHEQFF.